This passage covers 3 T cell receptor beta chains from one sample sequenced in a study of blood T cell repertoires in COVID-19 (dated by TCRdb to 2020 to 2021). The library was generated by the immunoSEQ multiplex PCR assay. TCRdb carries this immuneACCESS record with in-frame sequences only. Its versions omit some clonotypes, under half of them owing to an unresolved V gene in the studies checked, with the rest unexplained. This sample gives around 170,000 clones in total; 88% of them show up just once. About 9.4% of the sample rests with the top ten. Source material: PBMCs or T cells enriched from blood (not recorded which). The receptors shown here come from a young woman who had recovered from COVID-19.

This clone was detected only once. This rearrangement joins TRBV30 to TRBJ2-1; TRBD2 might be the D (6 bases). CDR1 is GTSNPN and CDR2 is SVGIG in the germline V gene (reference sequence). The CDR3 consists of 16 residues. With 3 bases removed from V and 8 bases from J, the gap between germline ends came to 23 bases. CDR3 protein: CAWRVLGGGGFDEQFF. In DNA, the CDR3 is TGTGCCTGGAGGGTTCTAGGTGGGGGAGGCTTCGATGAGCAGTTCTTC.

The chain uses TRBV13 and TRBJ2-1; 7 bases match TRBD1. V dropped 5 bases and J dropped 3; count of bases not matched to a gene: 13. Germline CDR1 is PRHDT and CDR2 is FYEKMQ (reference sequence). The length of the CDR3 is 17 residues. The CDR3 here is CASSALGPGGFYNEQFF. The CDR3 DNA reads as TGTGCCAGCAGCGCCCTGGGCCCAGGGGGTTTCTACAATGAGCAGTTCTTC. Full variable domain (missing parts from reference TRBV13 and TRBJ2-1): AAGVIQSPRHLIKEKRETATLKCYPIPRHDTVYWYQQGPGQDPQFLISFYEKMQSDKGSIPDRFSAQQFSDYHSELNMSSLELGDSALYFCASSALGPGGFYNEQFFGPGTRLTVL.

This clone was counted a few times. V usage is TRBV10-3 and J usage is TRBJ1-2; unclear D gene. CDR1 is ENHRY and CDR2 is SYGVKD in the germline V gene. Trimming stripped 8 bases from V and 10 bases from J, with 17 bases between. This CDR3 is 12 amino acids long. CDR3 protein: CAIADIAEDYTF. The CDR3 DNA is TGTGCCATCGCTGACATTGCAGAAGACTACACCTTC.